This T cell receptor beta chain originates from a study of T cell responses to AZD1222 COVID-19 vaccine. General observations from the study: Of the AZD1222 recipients, only 5 to 7 were seropositive at baseline. Researchers report vaccine-associated CD4 TCRs spanning spike, with dominance at 160-218 and 743-854. Females outnumbered males among donors, who were mostly white British; clonal diversity was possibly underestimated. In all cases, repertoires were sampled only after the peak T cell response.

Comment on this clone: What it recognizes is unknown.

Libraries were prepared by immunoSEQ multiplex PCR; TCRdb keeps only in-frame clonotypes and omits some of them. In the table there are approximately 75,000 clones, more than 75% of which are singletons. The germline CDR1 and CDR2 sequences are MDHEN and SYDVKM. V gave up 2 bases and J gave up 10 bases, with 9 bases separating them. The CDR3 is 13 residues long. Source: peripheral blood, taken 28 days after the second AZD1222 dose. This TCR was recovered from an adult who received the AZD1222 COVID-19 vaccine. The chain joins TRBV28 to TRBJ1-6; perhaps TRBD1 as D (5 bases). Written as DNA, the CDR3 is TGTGCCAGCAGTTTAAGGGGTTACTCACCCCTCCACTTT. Translated: CASSLRGYSPLHF. The full variable domain, its missing parts supplied by reference TRBV28 and TRBJ1-6, is DVKVTQSSRYLVKRTGEKVFLECVQDMDHENMFWYRQDPGLGLRLIYFSYDVKMKEKGDIPEGYSVSREKKERFSLILESASTNQTSMYLCASSLRGYSPLHFGNGTRLTVT.